The 27 T cell receptor beta chains given below trace back to one sample, sequenced in a study of identical twins. One entry per CDR3 protein results from TCRdb running MiXCR on the 5' RACE reads. The repertoire includes about 240,000 distinct CDR3 sequences, more than 9% of them detected once, and 9% to 10% sits in the top ten. The sample comprised memory T cells sorted from blood. These receptors were obtained from a man in his fifties in good health.

In its sample, this clonotype was seen many times. The chain recombines TRBV6-2 or TRBV6-3 with TRBJ1-5; D remains unclear. The CDR3 has 15 residues. Germline lookup yields CDR1 MNHEY and CDR2 SVGEGT. Trimming stripped 2 bases from V and 2 bases from J, with 10 bases between. CDR3 residues: CASSYTGGGNQPQHF. CDR3 bases: TGTGCCAGCAGTTACACGGGAGGAGGCAATCAGCCCCAGCATTTT.

This clonotype was observed a handful of times. The rearrangement uses TRBV5-1 and TRBJ2-7; 13 bases map to TRBD2. The CDR3 length is 15 residues. The V and J ends lost 3 bases and 4 bases, in that order; junction bases with no gene match: 4. CDR1 SGHRS and CDR2 YFSETQ come from the germline V gene. CDR3 DNA sequence: TGCGCCAGCAGCTCGGGACTAGCGGGGTGGTACGAGCAGTACTTC. It specifies CASSSGLAGWYEQYF.

A few counts support this clonotype. This chain connects TRBV7-9 to TRBJ2-7; no firm D call. Trimming took off 0 bases at V and 3 bases at J, with 6 bases between the two ends. This CDR3 comprises 13 residues. Germline V gene lookup returns CDR1 SEHNR and CDR2 FQNEAQ (reference sequence). The CDR3 nucleotides read TGTGCCAGCAGCTTAGCCATACGCTACGAGCAGTACTTC. This encodes CASSLAIRYEQYF.

This clonotype has at least ten counts. This chain links TRBV29-1 with TRBJ2-3, with 8 bases that match TRBD2. Germline V gives CDR1 SQVTM, CDR2 ANQGSEA. V lost 6 bases, J lost 2 bases, and 7 bases stayed unmatched. This CDR3 has 14 amino acids. The CDR3 here is CSVGGGSFTDTQYF. The CDR3, as DNA: TGCAGCGTCGGGGGGGGCAGCTTCACAGATACGCAGTATTTT.

The CDR3 sequence is CASSRGASGGAADTQYF. The CDR3 DNA sequence: TGTGCCAGCAGCCGAGGGGCATCGGGGGGGGCAGCAGATACGCAGTATTTT. V gene TRBV4-2 combines with J gene TRBJ2-3; TRBD2 agrees at 8 bases. CDR1 LGHNA and CDR2 YNFKEQ come from the germline V gene. This CDR3 spans 17 amino acids. The junction had 13 bases not matched to a gene; V was cut back by 4 bases and J by 4 bases.

This clonotype was detected a few times. The gene calls are TRBV28 and TRBJ2-7; D perhaps matches TRBD1 (6 bases). The length of the CDR3 is 13 residues. CDR1 is MDHEN, CDR2 SYDVKM, per germline. V was pared by 10 bases and J by 5 bases, with 18 bases between. CDR3 region: CAIDSQGSHEQYF. DNA for the CDR3: TGTGCCATAGACTCACAGGGTAGCCACGAGCAGTACTTC.

Many counts were recorded for this clonotype. In nucleotides, the CDR3 is TGTGCCAGCAGCTTTACTAGCGGGAGGGCCTACGAGCAGTACTTC. It codes for CASSFTSGRAYEQYF. This chain uses TRBV7-2 with TRBJ2-7; 13 nucleotides agree with TRBD2. The V segment lost 3 bases and the J segment 2 bases; nucleotides outside the gene matches: 1. The V gene's germline CDR1 is SGHTA and CDR2 FQGNSA. This CDR3 comprises 15 residues.

Ten or more counts support this clonotype. One end of the junction fails to match germline, which may point to a read error. The CDR3 nucleotides read TGTGCTAGCAGCTCCGACCGCGGGGGAGAGCAGTACTTC. This encodes CASSSDRGGEQYF. This chain uses TRBV7-7 with TRBJ2-7; TRBD2 matches at 7 bases. Germline V lookup: CDR1 SSHAT, CDR2 FNYEAQ (reference sequence). This CDR3 comprises 13 residues.

This rearrangement joins TRBV20-1 to TRBJ2-1, with unresolved D. CDR1 DFQATT and CDR2 SNEGSKA come from the germline V gene (reference sequence). With 3 bases removed from V and 9 bases from J, the gap between germline ends came to 18 bases. This CDR3 has 14 residues. CDR3 sequence reads: CSARRASAFGEQFF. In DNA, the CDR3 is TGCAGTGCTAGGCGAGCATCAGCATTTGGTGAGCAGTTCTTC.

In its sample, this clonotype was seen a few times. The chain uses TRBV10-3 and TRBJ2-3; 7 bases fit TRBD1. Germline loops: CDR1 ENHRY, CDR2 SYGVKD. The trim removed 5 bases at V and 4 bases at J, leaving 0 bases unmatched. The CDR3 loop spans 12 amino acids. Here the CDR3 DNA reads TGTGCCATCAGTCAGGGGGCAGATACGCAGTATTTT. Its translation: CAISQGADTQYF.

This clonotype was seen only a few times. This sequence joins TRBV19 and TRBJ1-1, with D perhaps TRBD1 (5 bases). The germline gives CDR1 LNHDA, CDR2 SQIVND (reference sequence). The CDR3 is 12 residues long. V dropped 7 bases and J dropped 10 bases, with 16 bases sitting between them. CDR3 in DNA: TGTGCCAGTAATAAGCAGGGCCTCGGAGCTTTCTTT. This translates into CASNKQGLGAFF.

The rearrangement joins TRBV27 to TRBJ2-3, with D maybe TRBD1 (6 bases). Germline-derived CDR1 and CDR2 are MNHEY and SMNVEV (reference sequence). The CDR3 spans 16 residues. V gave up 0 bases and J gave up 6 bases, with 16 bases separating them. This CDR3 is CASSLSLYRAGDTQYF. The CDR3 DNA sequence: TGTGCCAGCAGTTTATCACTTTACAGGGCCGGGGATACGCAGTATTTT.

This clonotype was seen at least ten times. The chain combines TRBV10-3 with TRBJ1-3; D gene ambiguous. The CDR3 spans 15 residues. The germline V and J ends were trimmed by 7 bases and 0 bases, with 13 bases remaining between them. The V gene's germline CDR1 is ENHRY and CDR2 SYGVKD. DNA for the CDR3: TGTGCCATCAAACCGGGGATAATCTCTGGAAACACCATATATTTT. Translation gives CAIKPGIISGNTIYF.

Ten or more counts support this clonotype. The V gene is TRBV20-1, the J gene TRBJ2-1; 11 bases fit TRBD2. This CDR3 contains 13 residues. CDR1 DFQATT and CDR2 SNEGSKA come from the germline V gene (reference sequence). Germline trimming cut 8 bases from V and 7 bases from J; bases unmatched to any gene: 7. CDR3 coding DNA: TGCAGTACGCTAGCGGGAGGAGGGAATGAGCAGTTCTTC. Its protein product is CSTLAGGGNEQFF.

V gene TRBV3-1 combines with J gene TRBJ1-3; a possible D gene is TRBD1 (6 bases). Trimming took 3 bases from V and 3 from J, leaving 12 bases between them. The CDR3 is made up of 15 amino acids. Germline-derived CDR1 and CDR2 are LGHDT and YNNKEL (reference sequence). As DNA, the CDR3 is TGTGCCAGCAGCCAGACGACAGGCCGTGGAAACACCATATATTTT. Protein: CASSQTTGRGNTIYF.

The J gene is TRBJ1-1, the V gene TRBV28, with D possibly being TRBD1 (5 bases). Germline assignment: CDR1 MDHEN and CDR2 SYDVKM. This CDR3 has 17 amino acids. Trimming took off 5 bases at V and 1 base at J, with 20 bases between the two ends. CDR3: CASSRLTSFQGNTEAFF. CDR3 DNA: TGTGCCAGCAGTCGACTCACCTCCTTTCAGGGGAACACTGAAGCTTTCTTT. Using reference TRBV28 and TRBJ1-1 for the parts outside the CDR3, the full variable domain is DVKVTQSSRYLVKRTGEKVFLECVQDMDHENMFWYRQDPGLGLRLIYFSYDVKMKEKGDIPEGYSVSREKKERFSLILESASTNQTSMYLCASSRLTSFQGNTEAFFGQGTRLTVV.

This clonotype was seen at least ten times. V gene TRBV24-1 combines with J gene TRBJ2-5; 9 nucleotides match TRBD1. The CDR3 covers 14 residues. Looked up from germline, CDR1 is KGHDR and CDR2 is SFDVKD. The J segment lost 5 bases and the V segment lost 10 bases, leaving 10 bases of the junction unmatched. CDR3 region: CATARTGELETQYF. CDR3 sequence (DNA): TGTGCCACTGCACGGACAGGGGAGTTGGAGACCCAGTACTTC.

The table lists this clonotype with a few counts. This chain links TRBV15 with TRBJ2-2; D is undetermined. This CDR3 spans 14 amino acids. V lost 0 bases to trimming and J lost 0 bases, with 2 bases between them. Germline V gives CDR1 LNHNV, CDR2 YYDKDF (reference sequence). The CDR3 DNA reads TGTGCCACCAGCAGAGATCCGAACACCGGGGAGCTGTTTTTT. Its protein is CATSRDPNTGELFF. The full variable domain, rest sourced from reference TRBV15 and TRBJ2-2, is DAMVIQNPRYQVTQFGKPVTLSCSQTLNHNVMYWYQQKSSQAPKLLFHYYDKDFNNEADTPDNFQSRRPNTSFCFLDIRSPGLGDTAMYLCATSRDPNTGELFFGEGSRLTVL.

This clonotype was observed at least ten times. The chain combines TRBV7-9 with TRBJ2-1, with 9 bases lining up with TRBD2. Germline values: CDR1 SEHNR, CDR2 FQNEAQ (reference sequence). Trimming cost V 5 bases and J 7 bases; bases outside gene matches: 18. The CDR3 is 18 residues long. The chain's CDR3 is CASSPNPRAGGPRNEQFF. DNA for the CDR3: TGTGCCAGCAGCCCCAACCCTAGGGCGGGAGGGCCGCGGAATGAGCAGTTCTTC. The complete variable domain, with remaining parts taken from reference TRBV7-9 and TRBJ2-1, reads DTGVSQNPRHKITKRGQNVTFRCDPISEHNRLYWYRQTLGQGPEFLTYFQNEAQLEKSRLLSDRFSAERPKGSFSTLEIQRTEQGDSAMYLCASSPNPRAGGPRNEQFFGPGTRLTVL.

CDR3 nucleotide sequence: TGCGCCAGCGCCTGGACTAGTACTTCCTACGAGCAGTACTTC. Translation: CASAWTSTSYEQYF. The J gene is TRBJ2-7, the V gene TRBV5-1, with 7 bases aligning to TRBD2. CDR3 length: 14 residues. Trimming at V came to 7 bases and at J to 1 base, leaving 8 bases not matched to a gene. In germline, CDR1 is SGHRS, CDR2 YFSETQ.

Details on this clonotype: A much more abundant neighbour one base away suggests this may be a read error. The chain combines TRBV6-5 with TRBJ1-2; TRBD1 matches at 7 bases. The CDR3 is 13 amino acids. The germline CDR1 and CDR2 sequences are MNHEY and SVGAGI. The trim removed 0 bases at V and 9 bases at J, leaving 4 bases unmatched. The CDR3 here is CASSYSIGGRYTF. As DNA, the CDR3 is TGTGCCAGCAGTTACTCGATAGGGGGCCGCTACACCTTC.

Only a few counts were recorded for this clonotype. The V gene is TRBV21-1, the J gene TRBJ2-5. TRBV21-1 corresponds to a pseudogene. This CDR3 comprises 15 residues. The CDR3 coding sequence is TGTGCCAGCAGCAAAGCGCAAGAGACCCAAGAGACCCAGTACTTC. This codes for CASSKAQETQETQYF.

This clonotype was recorded a few times. The chain recombines TRBV5-1 with TRBJ1-4, with a weak D call TRBD1 (5 bases). V gave up 4 bases and J gave up 8 bases, with 18 bases separating them. There are 15 residues in the CDR3. Germline assignment: CDR1 SGHRS and CDR2 YFSETQ. DNA of the CDR3: TGCGCCAGCAGCCCCTCCGGCAGGGCAGGCGAAAAACTGTTTTTT. It codes for CASSPSGRAGEKLFF.

This chain uses TRBV6-2 or TRBV6-3 with TRBJ2-3; D is ambiguous. There are 15 residues in the CDR3. CDR1 is MNHEY, CDR2 SVGEGT, per germline. Trimming removed 6 bases from V and 5 bases from J, with 18 bases in between. For the CDR3, the DNA is TGTGCCAGCAGCCCCTGGGGTGGATTCAAAGATACGCAGTATTTT. Protein product: CASSPWGGFKDTQYF.

This clonotype showed up many times. The chain recombines TRBV27 with TRBJ2-6; D is unresolved. Germline assignment: CDR1 MNHEY and CDR2 SMNVEV (reference sequence). The V end lost 0 bases, the J end lost 5 bases, and 5 bases lay between the germline ends. This CDR3 contains 14 residues. The CDR3 here is CASSLSNRANVLTF. CDR3 nucleotide sequence: TGTGCCAGCAGTTTATCGAACAGGGCCAACGTCCTGACTTTC.

The V and J genes are TRBV7-2 and TRBJ2-3; 10 bases are shared with TRBD2. Germline lookup yields CDR1 SGHTA and CDR2 FQGNSA. J gave up 1 base and V 5 bases, and 3 bases lay outside the gene matches. The length of the CDR3 is 15 residues. The CDR3 sequence: CASSKAGGGTDTQYF. DNA for the CDR3: TGTGCCAGCAGCAAAGCGGGGGGGGGCACAGATACGCAGTATTTT.

There are a few counts of this clonotype. The V call is TRBV28, the J call TRBJ2-1; D perhaps matches TRBD1 (5 bases). The CDR3 covers 14 residues. CDR1 is MDHEN, CDR2 SYDVKM, per germline. V shed 6 bases and J shed 16 bases, with 25 bases lying between them. CDR3 sequence: CASRLDIQANERFF. The CDR3 DNA follows: TGTGCCAGCAGATTGGACATCCAGGCGAATGAGCGTTTCTTC.